This passage covers 15 T cell receptor beta chains from one sample sequenced in a study of beta chain features in type 1 diabetes. Expressed TCRB transcripts were sequenced because the entire RNA isolate underwent reverse transcription. Repertoires were generated with immunoSEQ multiplex PCR, while TCRdb's copy carries only in-frame clones and drops some. The table has about 220,000 clones, under 13% seen once; the top ten hold 1% to 1.5%. The sample comprised central memory CD4+ T cells from blood. Source of these receptors: a man between 18 and 29 years old in good health.

The chain uses TRBV19 and TRBJ2-1, with 11 bases fitting TRBD2. In germline, CDR1 is LNHDA, CDR2 SQIVND (reference sequence). J was trimmed by 7 bases and V by 4 bases; bases with no gene match: 15. CDR3 length: 18 residues. The CDR3 DNA sequence: TGTGCCAGTAGTAGGAAGGCCACTAGCGGGAGCGGTTTTAATGAGCAGTTCTTC. This encodes CASSRKATSGSGFNEQFF.

The V and J genes are TRBV5-4 and TRBJ1-4; 9 bases align to TRBD1. The germline V gene has CDR1 SGHNT and CDR2 YYREEE (reference sequence). J lost 8 bases, V lost 4 bases, and 6 bases had no gene match. The CDR3 consists of 14 residues. The CDR3 DNA reads TGTGCCAGCAGCCAAGACAGGGGGGACGAAAAACTGTTTTTT. Protein: CASSQDRGDEKLFF.

This clone was seen only a few times. This chain uses TRBV28 with TRBJ1-1; 9 bases are a match to TRBD1. CDR1 and CDR2 (germline): MDHEN, SYDVKM. The CDR3 runs 13 residues. Unmatched junction bases numbered 5, after V lost 8 bases and J lost 4 bases. The CDR3 region is CASFSTGGTEAFF. CDR3 bases: TGTGCCAGCTTCTCGACAGGGGGCACTGAAGCTTTCTTT.

The table lists this clone with a few counts. The genes are TRBV4-3 and TRBJ2-2; D is unresolved. The CDR3 is 11 amino acids. Germline CDR1 reads LGHNA; CDR2 reads YSLEER. V lost 1 base and J lost 6, with 0 bases in between. The CDR3 DNA is TGCGCCAGCAGCCAAGCCGGGGAGCTGTTTTTT. This translates into CASSQAGELFF.

The rearrangement joins TRBV30 to TRBJ2-3; D might be TRBD1 or TRBD2, each matching 11 bases. V was cut by 4 bases and J by 1 base, with 27 bases left in between. Germline V gives CDR1 GTSNPN, CDR2 SVGIG (reference sequence). The CDR3 totals 19 residues. This CDR3 is CAWIGTGGLADPGTDTQYF. The CDR3 bases are TGTGCCTGGATTGGGACAGGGGGACTAGCGGATCCAGGCACAGATACGCAGTATTTT. Based on the CDR3 plus reference TRBV30 and TRBJ2-3, the full variable domain is SQTIHQWPATLVQPVGSPLSLECTVEGTSNPNLYWYRQAAGRGLQLLFYSVGIGQISSEVPQNLSASRPQDRQFILSSKKLLLSDSGFYLCAWIGTGGLADPGTDTQYFGPGTRLTVL.

The chain has TRBV7-2 and TRBJ2-5, with 7 bases lining up with TRBD2. CDR1 SGHTA and CDR2 FQGNSA come from the germline V gene. The CDR3 sequence is 16 residues long. The ends lost 0 bases at V and 6 bases at J; junction bases unmatched: 10. CDR3 in amino acids: CASSLAGGGSRQTQYF. In DNA form, the CDR3 reads TGTGCCAGCAGCTTAGCGGGAGGCGGGAGTCGGCAGACCCAGTACTTC.

The chain has TRBV5-1 and TRBJ2-3; D not certain. Germline CDR1 SGHRS, CDR2 YFSETQ. CDR3 length: 13 amino acids. V was clipped by 0 bases and J by 2 bases, with 4 bases between them. CDR3 region: CASSLGDTDTQYF. The CDR3 DNA sequence: TGCGCCAGCAGCTTGGGTGACACAGATACGCAGTATTTT.

The V and J genes are TRBV5-1 and TRBJ2-2; TRBD1 matches 8 bases. CDR3 length: 16 amino acids. J was trimmed by 5 bases and V by 1 base; bases with no gene match: 7. CDR1 SGHRS and CDR2 YFSETQ come from the germline V gene. The CDR3 coding sequence is TGCGCCAGCAGCTTGAGAGGACAGGGCATTACCGGGGAGCTGTTTTTT. Its translation is CASSLRGQGITGELFF.

V usage is TRBV10-3 and J usage is TRBJ2-4, with 8 bases matching TRBD1. Germline V gene data show CDR1 as ENHRY and CDR2 as SYGVKD. Germline trimming cut 4 bases from V and 0 bases from J; bases unmatched to any gene: 2. The CDR3 contains 15 residues. CDR3 DNA: TGTGCCATCAGTGGGACAGGGTCAGCCAAAAACATTCAGTACTTC. It encodes CAISGTGSAKNIQYF.

The chain joins TRBV6-6 to TRBJ2-7; the match to TRBD2 covers 8 bases. Germline lookup yields CDR1 MNHNY and CDR2 SVGAGI (reference sequence). The J segment lost 1 base and the V segment lost 5 bases, leaving 7 bases of the junction unmatched. The CDR3 has 15 residues. This CDR3 reads CASSPLADSSYEQYF. In DNA, the CDR3 is TGTGCCAGCAGTCCACTAGCGGATTCTTCCTACGAGCAGTACTTC.

The table lists this clone with a few counts. The gene calls are TRBV30 and TRBJ2-7; possibly TRBD2 for D (6 bases). The V end was cut by 2 bases, the J end by 0 bases, with 11 bases between. There are 14 residues in the CDR3. Germline V gene sequence: CDR1 GTSNPN, CDR2 SVGIG (reference sequence). The DNA for the CDR3 is TGTGCCTGGAGTAAAGGCGGGGCCTCCTACGAGCAGTACTTC. It yields the protein CAWSKGGASYEQYF.

J is TRBJ2-6 and V is TRBV30, with D perhaps TRBD1 (6 bases). The CDR3 sequence is 17 residues long. Germline assignment: CDR1 GTSNPN and CDR2 SVGIG (reference sequence). Trimming cost V 5 bases and J 0 bases, with 17 bases left between them. This chain's CDR3 is CAWVRGRTRSGANVLTF. The CDR3 coding sequence is TGTGCCTGGGTCAGGGGCCGGACACGCTCTGGGGCCAACGTCCTGACTTTC.

V and J are TRBV27 and TRBJ2-5; D is possibly TRBD1 (6 bases). Germline CDR1 reads MNHEY; CDR2 reads SMNVEV (reference sequence). CDR3 length: 16 residues. Between the trimmed V and J ends, which lost 0 bases and 2 bases, there was a span of 13 bases. Here the CDR3 DNA reads TGTGCCAGCAGTTTATCCCCGATTCAGGGGCAAGAGACCCAGTACTTC. It yields the protein CASSLSPIQGQETQYF.

This chain joins TRBV2 and TRBJ2-2; 9 nucleotides align to TRBD1. The CDR3 runs 14 residues. The V and J ends lost 7 bases and 3 bases, in that order; junction bases with no gene match: 3. From germline, CDR1 is SNHLY and CDR2 FYNNEI. CDR3: CASTGTGYTGELFF. The CDR3 DNA is TGTGCCAGCACTGGGACAGGGTACACCGGGGAGCTGTTTTTT. The full variable domain, in which reference TRBV2 and TRBJ2-2 provide the parts outside the CDR3, is EPEVTQTPSHQVTQMGQEVILRCVPISNHLYFYWYRQILGQKVEFLVSFYNNEISEKSEIFDDQFSVERPDGSNFTLKIRSTKLEDSAMYFCASTGTGYTGELFFGEGSRLTVL.

This clone showed up just a few times. The J gene is TRBJ1-5, the V gene TRBV20-1; D call uncertain. This CDR3 spans 11 amino acids. The germline CDR1 and CDR2 sequences are DFQATT and SNEGSKA (reference sequence). The ends were cut back, 5 bases at V and 13 bases at J, with 15 bases in the middle. Here the CDR3 reads CSASDPLEQHF. DNA of the CDR3: TGCAGTGCTTCGGATCCTCTGGAACAGCATTTT.